The 22 T cell receptor beta chains in this list originate from one sample, sequenced in a study of CD8 T cells in Susac syndrome. RNA in amounts of roughly 0.5 to 1 ug was reverse transcribed with random hexamers. Each CDR3 protein gets one entry after TCRdb re-called the immunoSEQ multiplex PCR reads with MiXCR. This sample has 250,000 to 350,000 distinct CDR3 sequences, with just over 90% found just once. The sequenced material came from CD4+ T cells from PBMCs. The receptors originated from a human donor with multiple sclerosis.

V gene TRBV24-1 combines with J gene TRBJ2-1; 10 bases map to TRBD1. Germline V gives CDR1 KGHDR, CDR2 SFDVKD. The CDR3 spans 16 residues. Trimming removed 0 bases from V and 9 bases from J; junction bases left unmatched: 7. This CDR3 reads CATSDLGQGVGGEQFF. For the CDR3, the DNA is TGTGCCACCAGTGATTTGGGACAGGGGGTTGGAGGTGAGCAGTTCTTC.

The V call is TRBV7-8, the J call TRBJ2-4; the match to TRBD1 covers 7 bases. The CDR3 consists of 21 residues. V shed 5 bases and J 0 bases; nucleotides not matched to a gene: 22. The germline CDR1 and CDR2 sequences are SGHVS and FQNEAQ. CDR3 region: CASSHRPAGTETILAKNIQYF. The CDR3 DNA sequence: TGTGCCAGCAGCCATCGGCCGGCCGGGACAGAGACCATCTTAGCCAAAAACATTCAGTACTTC.

The chain is built from TRBV7-4 and TRBJ2-7; 7 bases agree with TRBD1. J gave up 0 bases and V 5 bases, and 16 bases lay outside the gene matches. This CDR3 comprises 18 residues. Per the germline V gene, CDR1 is SGHVT and CDR2 is SQSDAQ. Here the CDR3 DNA reads TGTGCCAGCAGCCGCCCCGCAGGGACAGAGATTAGCTCCTACGAGCAGTACTTC. This translates into CASSRPAGTEISSYEQYF.

J is TRBJ2-7 and V is TRBV7-2; no reliable D call. Germline V gives CDR1 SGHTA, CDR2 FQGNSA. The CDR3 runs 14 residues. V was shortened by 1 base and J by 1 base, with 8 bases between the two germline ends. Here the CDR3 reads CASSLGVGSYEQYF. The CDR3 bases are TGTGCCAGCAGCTTAGGAGTGGGATCCTACGAGCAGTACTTC. Variable domain in full (rest from reference TRBV7-2 and TRBJ2-7): GAGVSQSPSNKVTEKGKDVELRCDPISGHTALYWYRQSLGQGLEFLIYFQGNSAPDKSGLPSDRFSAERTGGSVSTLTIQRTQQEDSAVYLCASSLGVGSYEQYFGPGTRLTVT.

The V call is TRBV2, the J call TRBJ2-5, with unresolved D. The CDR3 loop spans 14 amino acids. Germline values: CDR1 SNHLY, CDR2 FYNNEI. V dropped 5 bases and J dropped 1 base, with 11 bases sitting between them. The CDR3 region has the DNA TGTGCCAGCAGTCAAAGGAGTTCCCAAGAGACCCAGTACTTC. Encoded protein: CASSQRSSQETQYF.

V is TRBV7-9 and J is TRBJ1-5; D perhaps matches TRBD1 (5 bases). Germline CDR1 reads SEHNR; CDR2 reads FQNEAQ (reference sequence). Trimming took 10 bases from V and 5 from J, leaving 15 bases between them. The CDR3 totals 13 residues. Here the CDR3 DNA reads TGTGCCATTTCTAGACAGTCGGATCAGCCCCAGCATTTT. Its protein is CAISRQSDQPQHF.

The chain uses TRBV12-3 or TRBV12-4 and TRBJ2-7, with no clear D. The CDR3 runs 13 residues. The V gene lost 7 bases and the J gene lost 6 bases, with 16 bases spanning the gap. The CDR3 loop is CASKGIRNSEQYF. The CDR3 nucleotides are TGTGCCAGCAAGGGAATCAGGAATAGCGAGCAGTACTTC.

The V gene is TRBV12-3 or TRBV12-4, the J gene TRBJ2-3, with TRBD1 identical over 7 bases. CDR3 length: 14 amino acids. V trimming: 6 bases; J trimming: 4 bases; junction bases outside the gene matches: 7. The chain's CDR3 is CASSAGTAPDTQYF. The CDR3 DNA is TGTGCCAGCAGCGCCGGGACAGCCCCAGATACGCAGTATTTT.

This clonotype was found once. The rearrangement uses TRBV5-1 and TRBJ1-4; 7 bases align to TRBD1. CDR3 length equals 16 residues. The J segment lost 4 bases and the V segment lost 5 bases, leaving 11 bases of the junction unmatched. Germline lookup yields CDR1 SGHRS and CDR2 YFSETQ. CDR3 nucleotide sequence: TGCGCCAGCAGTCAATCGCCGGGACAGAATAATGAAAAACTGTTTTTT. Its protein is CASSQSPGQNNEKLFF.

This chain joins TRBV25-1 and TRBJ2-1; D call uncertain. Germline CDR1 is MGHDK and CDR2 is SYGVNS. V dropped 6 bases and J dropped 6 bases, with 12 bases sitting between them. The CDR3 is 13 residues long. The CDR3 DNA is TGTGCCAGCAGCCGGACGGCATTCAATGAGCAGTTCTTC. It specifies CASSRTAFNEQFF.

V usage is TRBV24-1 and J usage is TRBJ2-1; 10 nucleotides line up with TRBD1. With 8 bases clipped from V and 2 bases from J, the junction kept 5 bases outside the gene matches. Germline V lookup: CDR1 KGHDR, CDR2 SFDVKD. CDR3 length: 15 amino acids. The CDR3 sequence is CATTPGQGPYNEQFF. CDR3 DNA sequence: TGTGCCACCACACCGGGACAGGGGCCCTACAATGAGCAGTTCTTC.

In its sample, this clonotype was seen a few times. CDR3 nucleotides: TGCGCCAGCAGCTTGGTTCCGGGGGACTATGGCTACACCTTC. This sequence encodes CASSLVPGDYGYTF. This chain links TRBV5-1 with TRBJ1-2, with D tentatively TRBD1 (5 bases). CDR1 and CDR2 (germline): SGHRS, YFSETQ. V was trimmed by 0 bases and J by 3 bases, leaving 9 bases between them. The CDR3 is made up of 14 amino acids. The full variable domain, completed using reference TRBV5-1 and TRBJ1-2, is KAGVTQTPRYLIKTRGQQVTLSCSPISGHRSVSWYQQTPGQGLQFLFEYFSETQRNKGNFPGRFSGRQFSNSRSEMNVSTLELGDSALYLCASSLVPGDYGYTFGSGTRLTVV.

J is TRBJ2-6 and V is TRBV4-1, with TRBD1 as a possible D gene (5 bases). The CDR3 loop spans 17 amino acids. Trimming stripped 5 bases from V and 0 bases from J, with 14 bases between. CDR1 and CDR2 from the germline V gene are MGHRA and YSYEKL. The CDR3 protein is CASSTLGRYSGANVLTF. CDR3 nucleotide sequence: TGCGCCAGCAGCACCCTGGGGCGATACTCTGGGGCCAACGTCCTGACTTTC.

The chain recombines TRBV3-1 with TRBJ1-2; 7 nucleotides line up with TRBD1. Losses at the gene ends were 1 base for V and 4 bases for J; bases not matched to a gene: 6. Per the germline V gene, CDR1 is LGHDT and CDR2 is YNNKEL (reference sequence). This CDR3 is built from 15 residues. The CDR3 DNA is TGTGCCAGCAGCCAAGGAATACCAGGGGGCTATGGCTACACCTTC. Its protein is CASSQGIPGGYGYTF.

The V gene is TRBV21-1, the J gene TRBJ2-7. TRBV21-1 corresponds to a pseudogene. This CDR3 is built from 16 residues. This chain's CDR3 is CASSTHQTYGSYEQYF. The CDR3 nucleotides read TGTGCCAGCAGCACCCATCAGACTTACGGCTCCTACGAGCAGTACTTC.

This clonotype was recorded once. This sequence joins TRBV20-1 and TRBJ2-5, with TRBD1 as a possible D gene (6 bases). The CDR3 contains 13 residues. Germline V lookup: CDR1 DFQATT, CDR2 SNEGSKA (reference sequence). With 5 bases removed from V and 2 bases from J, the gap between germline ends came to 12 bases. CDR3 nucleotide sequence: TGCAGTGCTTTCAAGGGGGTTCAAGAGACCCAGTACTTC. It specifies CSAFKGVQETQYF.

The rearrangement links TRBV6-2 or TRBV6-3 to TRBJ2-7, with D perhaps TRBD1 (6 bases). Trimming left V 0 bases short and J 0 bases short, with 27 bases between. This CDR3 has 21 amino acids. Germline V gene sequence: CDR1 MNHEY, CDR2 SVGEGT. The CDR3 is CASSYSIGLAQQGRPSYEQYF. The DNA for the CDR3 is TGTGCCAGCAGTTACTCGATAGGGTTGGCGCAGCAGGGGCGTCCCTCCTACGAGCAGTACTTC.

The chain has TRBV5-1 and TRBJ2-3, with D perhaps being TRBD1 or TRBD2 (6 bases each). The CDR3 totals 15 residues. The germline V gene encodes CDR1 SGHRS and CDR2 YFSETQ. V was pared by 0 bases and J by 2 bases, with 10 bases between. The CDR3 region has the DNA TGCGCCAGCAGCTTGGAGGGGGGTTTCACAGATACGCAGTATTTT. Encoded protein: CASSLEGGFTDTQYF. The full variable domain, with the rest looked up from reference TRBV5-1 and TRBJ2-3, is KAGVTQTPRYLIKTRGQQVTLSCSPISGHRSVSWYQQTPGQGLQFLFEYFSETQRNKGNFPGRFSGRQFSNSRSEMNVSTLELGDSALYLCASSLEGGFTDTQYFGPGTRLTVL.

The chain employs TRBV6-5 and TRBJ1-1, with D perhaps matching TRBD1 (6 bases). CDR1 is MNHEY, CDR2 SVGAGI, per germline. Trimming took 2 bases from V and 4 from J, leaving 14 bases between them. This CDR3 is 15 amino acids long. The DNA for the CDR3 is TGTGCCAGCAGTTACCAACAGGGTAGGGTCACTGAAGCTTTCTTT. The encoded protein is CASSYQQGRVTEAFF.

This chain uses TRBV7-8 with TRBJ2-3, with D maybe TRBD2 (5 bases). Per the germline V gene, CDR1 is SGHVS and CDR2 is FQNEAQ. Trimming shortened V by 5 bases and J by 2 bases, and 11 bases separated the two germline ends. The CDR3 has 14 amino acids. The DNA of the CDR3 is TGTGCCAGCAGCCTCAGCGGTTTCACAGATACGCAGTATTTT. Amino acids: CASSLSGFTDTQYF.

The chain joins TRBV3-1 to TRBJ2-2; 7 nucleotides match TRBD2. The CDR3 covers 15 residues. Germline loops: CDR1 LGHDT, CDR2 YNNKEL (reference sequence). Trimming cost V 4 bases and J 1 base; bases outside gene matches: 3. The CDR3 sequence is CASSPGRRNTGELFF. Written as DNA, the CDR3 is TGTGCCAGCAGCCCCGGGAGGAGGAACACCGGGGAGCTGTTTTTT.

The V gene is TRBV2, the J gene TRBJ2-3; no firm D call. The V and J ends lost 1 base and 7 bases respectively, with 3 bases between them. Germline CDR1 SNHLY, CDR2 FYNNEI. The CDR3 has 11 amino acids. The CDR3 protein is CASSEVNTQYF. The CDR3 nucleotides read TGTGCCAGCAGTGAAGTCAATACGCAGTATTTT. Using reference TRBV2 and TRBJ2-3 for the parts outside the CDR3, the full variable domain is EPEVTQTPSHQVTQMGQEVILRCVPISNHLYFYWYRQILGQKVEFLVSFYNNEISEKSEIFDDQFSVERPDGSNFTLKIRSTKLEDSAMYFCASSEVNTQYFGPGTRLTVL.